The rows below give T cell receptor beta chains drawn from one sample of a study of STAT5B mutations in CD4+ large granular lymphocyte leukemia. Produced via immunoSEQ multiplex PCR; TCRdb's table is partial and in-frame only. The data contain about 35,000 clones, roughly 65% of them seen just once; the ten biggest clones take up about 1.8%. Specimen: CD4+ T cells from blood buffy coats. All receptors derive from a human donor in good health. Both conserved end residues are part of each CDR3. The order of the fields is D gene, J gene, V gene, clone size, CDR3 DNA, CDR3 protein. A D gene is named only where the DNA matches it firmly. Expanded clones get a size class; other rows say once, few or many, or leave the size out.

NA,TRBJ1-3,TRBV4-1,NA,TGCGCCAGCAGCCAAGCTGGGAATGGAAACACCATATATTTT,CASSQAGNGNTIYF
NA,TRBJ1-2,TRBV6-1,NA,TGTGCCAGCACGCTACCAGGGGTAGGAGGCTACACCTTC,CASTLPGVGGYTF
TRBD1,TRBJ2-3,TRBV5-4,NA,TGTGCCAGCAGCGGGGGTTGGACAGGGTGGACAGATACGCAGTATTTT,CASSGGWTGWTDTQYF
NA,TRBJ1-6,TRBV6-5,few,TGTGCCAGCAGTTATGAGGGCGCGTCAAATTCACCCCTCCACTTT,CASSYEGASNSPLHF
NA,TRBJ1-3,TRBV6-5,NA,TGTGCCAGCAAGTTAGGACCCTCAGACACCATATATTTT,CASKLGPSDTIYF
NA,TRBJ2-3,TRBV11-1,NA,TGTGCCAGCAGCTTACTAAAGGGTACGCAGTATTTT,CASSLLKGTQYF
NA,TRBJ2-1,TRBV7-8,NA,TGTGCCAGCAGCCCCGCCCCTAGCGCCAGCTCCTACAATGAGCAGTTCTTC,CASSPAPSASSYNEQFF
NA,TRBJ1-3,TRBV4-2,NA,TGTGCCAGCAGCCAAGATCCGTACCGCGCCTCTGGAAACACCATATATTTT,CASSQDPYRASGNTIYF
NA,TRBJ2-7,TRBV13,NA,TGTGCCAGCAGCCTCCGCTCCTACGAGCAGTACTTC,CASSLRSYEQYF
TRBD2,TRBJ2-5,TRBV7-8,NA,TGTGCCAGCAGCGGAAATAGCGGGGTTAGAGAGACCCAGTACTTC,CASSGNSGVRETQYF
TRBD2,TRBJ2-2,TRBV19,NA,TGTGCCAGTAGTATTCGGACTAGCGGGGACACCGGGGAGCTGTTTTTT,CASSIRTSGDTGELFF
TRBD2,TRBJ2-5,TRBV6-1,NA,TGTGCCAGCAGTGGAAGGGCGGGGGTAGAGACCCAGTACTTC,CASSGRAGVETQYF
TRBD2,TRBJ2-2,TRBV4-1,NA,TGCGCCAGCAGCCAAGGGGCGGGGGGGTACACCGGGGAGCTGTTTTTT,CASSQGAGGYTGELFF
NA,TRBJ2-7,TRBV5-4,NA,TGTGCCAGCAGCAGAGACAGAAGCTCCTACGAGCAGTACTTC,CASSRDRSSYEQYF
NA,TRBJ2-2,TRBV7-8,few,TGTGCCAGCAGCTTAGTCCTCAACACCGGGGAGCTGTTTTTT,CASSLVLNTGELFF
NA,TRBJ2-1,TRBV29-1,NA,TGCAGCGTTTCCCGGGACGGGAATGAGCAGTTCTTC,CSVSRDGNEQFF
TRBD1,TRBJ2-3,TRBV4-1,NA,TGCGCCAGCAGCCAAGGGACAGGGGGCACAGATACGCAGTATTTT,CASSQGTGGTDTQYF
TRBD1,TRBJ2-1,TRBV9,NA,TGTGCCAGCAGCGTAGGGGGGGCGCAGGGGGCCTTAACCCGCTCCTACAATGAGCAGTTCTTC,CASSVGGAQGALTRSYNEQFF
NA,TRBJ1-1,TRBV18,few,TGTGCCAGCTCACCGTACCAGGGGACCACTGAAGCTTTCTTT,CASSPYQGTTEAFF
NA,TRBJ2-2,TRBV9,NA,TGTGCCAGCAGCGTTCTAGGAACAGCGAACACCGGGGAGCTGTTTTTT,CASSVLGTANTGELFF
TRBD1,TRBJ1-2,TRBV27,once,TGTGCCAGCAGGACAGGGGGCGCTGGGAGTGGTTATGGCTACACCTTC,CASRTGGAGSGYGYTF
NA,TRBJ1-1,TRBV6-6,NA,TGTGCCAGCAGGGAGGGAGGGTACACTGAAGCTTTCTTT,CASREGGYTEAFF
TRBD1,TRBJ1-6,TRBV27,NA,TGTGCCAGCAGTTTAGGGCTGACAGGGATATATAATTCACCCCTCCACTTT,CASSLGLTGIYNSPLHF
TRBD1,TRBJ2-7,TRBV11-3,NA,TGTGCCAGCAGCTCCTTGGACCGGACAGGGAAGTGGGTAGGCTACGAGCAGTACTTC,CASSSLDRTGKWVGYEQYF
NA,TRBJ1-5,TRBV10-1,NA,TGCGCCAGCAGTGAGTCCCCGCGGAGGGGTCAGCCCCAGCATTTT,CASSESPRRGQPQHF
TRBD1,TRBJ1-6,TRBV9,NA,TGTGCCAGCAGACAGCAGGACAGGAGTTCACCCCTCCACTTT,CASRQQDRSSPLHF
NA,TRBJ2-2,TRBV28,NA,TGTGCCAGTGGCAGGGGGGGCGACACCGGGGAGCTGTTTTTT,CASGRGGDTGELFF